This TCR beta chain is from a study of graft-versus-host responses after intestinal transplantation. Study-wide results and limits: Some GvH clones were seen earlier in gut or blood, suggesting intestinal origin. The study found high graft-versus-host to host-versus-graft clonal ratios in allografts of patients with graft-donor T cell macrochimerism. Declines in HvG clones occurring early post-transplant were associated with peak circulating GvH clone levels.

A remark on this clone: The antigen is unknown.

CDR3 length: 14 residues. V was trimmed by 3 bases and J by 7 bases, leaving 13 bases between them. Germline-derived CDR1 and CDR2 are LNHDA and SQIVND (reference sequence). Some clones are missing from TCRdb's copy, which holds only in-frame ones; the method was immunoSEQ multiplex PCR. The repertoire holds around 71,000 clones, with approximately 93% as singletons. This rearrangement joins TRBV19 to TRBJ2-1, with D maybe TRBD2 (6 bases). This TCR came from a human donor who received an intestinal transplant. Sample: unstimulated CD8+ T cells sorted from spleen or lymph node cells, taken before intestinal transplant. CDR3 protein: CASSMAEGLNEQFF. DNA of the CDR3: TGTGCCAGTAGTATGGCGGAGGGACTGAATGAGCAGTTCTTC. The entire variable domain, with the rest obtained from reference TRBV19 and TRBJ2-1, is as follows: DGGITQSPKYLFRKEGQNVTLSCEQNLNHDAMYWYRQDPGQGLRLIYYSQIVNDFQKGDIAEGYSVSREKKESFPLTVTSAQKNPTAFYLCASSMAEGLNEQFFGPGTRLTVL.